This T cell receptor beta chain emerged from a study of technical replicates of blood from a few donors. Trimming removed 2 bases from V and 1 base from J, with 9 bases in between. Germline V gene data show CDR1 as SGHTS and CDR2 as YDEGEE. The CDR3 runs 14 residues. Sequenced by immunoSEQ multiplex PCR; TCRdb stores in-frame clones only, minus some. The profile shows approximately 85,000 clones, 94% of them singletons. J is TRBJ2-5 and V is TRBV5-8, with D unclear. Sequenced material: T cells isolated from PBMCs. This sequence originates from a human donor in good health. CDR3 in amino acids: CASSFLYAQETQYF. DNA of the CDR3: TGTGCCAGCAGCTTCCTATATGCCCAAGAGACCCAGTACTTC.